This T cell receptor (beta chain) was recovered during a study of CD8+ T cells in alopecia areata. Study-level information: Those treated were given oral tofacitinib at 5 to 10 mg twice daily.

Sequencing used cDNA as its template, made by extracting RNA and reverse transcribing it. TCRdb's copy holds only in-frame clones and misses some; the assay was immunoSEQ multiplex PCR. The sample has under 300,000 clones, about three fifths seen once. The sample's treatment: oral pan-JAK inhibitor, 5-10 mg twice daily. CD4+ and CD8+ T cells were sorted from PBMCs. Study-wide points: Scalp lesions, especially in alopecia totalis/universalis, had higher clonality than normal scalp.

This clone was counted a few times. What it binds is unknown. The CDR3 is 15 residues long. Trimming at V came to 3 bases and at J to 4 bases, leaving 3 bases not matched to a gene. Germline loops: CDR1 SQVTM, CDR2 ANQGSEA. The sequence was obtained from a human donor with alopecia areata. V and J are TRBV29-1 and TRBJ2-1; the match to TRBD2 covers 13 bases. Sequenced material: CD4+ T cells sorted from blood, taken around week 53, from a patient treated with tofacitinib. Written as DNA, the CDR3 is TGCAGCGTTGACGGGACTAGCGGGGCATACAATGAGCAGTTCTTC. Translated, it gives CSVDGTSGAYNEQFF.